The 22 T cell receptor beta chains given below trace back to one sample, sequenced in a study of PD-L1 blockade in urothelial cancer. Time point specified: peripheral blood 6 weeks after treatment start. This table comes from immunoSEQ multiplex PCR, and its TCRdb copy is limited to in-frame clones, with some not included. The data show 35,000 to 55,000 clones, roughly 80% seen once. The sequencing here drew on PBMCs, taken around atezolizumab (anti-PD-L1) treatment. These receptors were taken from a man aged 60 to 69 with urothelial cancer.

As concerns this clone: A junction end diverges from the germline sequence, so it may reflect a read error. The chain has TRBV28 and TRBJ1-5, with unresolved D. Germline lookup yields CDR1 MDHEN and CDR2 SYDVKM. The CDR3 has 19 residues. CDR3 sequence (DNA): TGTGCCAGCAAACCCCTCTGGGCAGCGCAACTGTATAGCGATCAGCCCCAGCATTTT. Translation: CASKPLWAAQLYSDQPQHF.

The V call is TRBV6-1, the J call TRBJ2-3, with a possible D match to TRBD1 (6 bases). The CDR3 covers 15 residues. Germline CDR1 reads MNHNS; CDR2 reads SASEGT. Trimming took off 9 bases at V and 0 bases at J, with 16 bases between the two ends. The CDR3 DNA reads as TGTGCCAGTCCAAGAACAGGGTACAGCACAGATACGCAGTATTTT. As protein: CASPRTGYSTDTQYF.

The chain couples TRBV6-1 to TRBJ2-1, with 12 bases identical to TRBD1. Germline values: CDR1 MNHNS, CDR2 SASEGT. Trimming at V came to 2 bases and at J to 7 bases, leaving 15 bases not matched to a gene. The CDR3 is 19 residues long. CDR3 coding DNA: TGTGCCAGCAGTGAAAGCGGGCTGGGCGGGACAGGGGGCATTAATGAGCAGTTCTTC. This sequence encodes CASSESGLGGTGGINEQFF.

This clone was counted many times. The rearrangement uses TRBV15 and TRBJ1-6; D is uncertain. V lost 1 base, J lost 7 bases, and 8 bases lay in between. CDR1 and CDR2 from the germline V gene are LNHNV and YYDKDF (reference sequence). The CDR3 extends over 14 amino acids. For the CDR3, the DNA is TGTGCCACCAGCAGAGGTATAGAAAATTCACCCCTCCACTTT. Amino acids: CATSRGIENSPLHF.

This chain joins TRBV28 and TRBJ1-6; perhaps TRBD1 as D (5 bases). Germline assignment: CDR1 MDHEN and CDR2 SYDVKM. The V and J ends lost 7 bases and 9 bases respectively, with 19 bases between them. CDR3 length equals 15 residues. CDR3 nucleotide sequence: TGTGCCAGCACTACCAGGGATTTTTCTTCTTCACCCCTCCACTTT. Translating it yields CASTTRDFSSSPLHF.

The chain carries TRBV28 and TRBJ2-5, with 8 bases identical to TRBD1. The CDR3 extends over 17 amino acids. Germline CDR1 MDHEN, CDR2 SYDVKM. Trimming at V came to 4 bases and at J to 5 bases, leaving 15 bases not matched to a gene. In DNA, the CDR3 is TGTGCCAGCAGTTCGAGCCTCGGGGCAGGGGGCTTTGAGACCCAGTACTTC. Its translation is CASSSSLGAGGFETQYF.

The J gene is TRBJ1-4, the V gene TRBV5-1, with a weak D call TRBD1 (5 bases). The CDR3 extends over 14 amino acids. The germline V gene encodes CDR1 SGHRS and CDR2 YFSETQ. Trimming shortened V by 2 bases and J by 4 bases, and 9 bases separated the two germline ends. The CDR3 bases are TGCGCCAGCAGCTTTTGGGGGGGTAATGAAAAACTGTTTTTT. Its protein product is CASSFWGGNEKLFF.

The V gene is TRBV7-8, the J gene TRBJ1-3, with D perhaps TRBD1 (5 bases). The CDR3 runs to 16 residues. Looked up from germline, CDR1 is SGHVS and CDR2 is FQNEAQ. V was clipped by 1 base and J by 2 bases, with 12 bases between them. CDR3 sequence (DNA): TGTGCCAGCAGCTTAGATGGGCCGGGGGCTGGAAACACCATATATTTT. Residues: CASSLDGPGAGNTIYF.

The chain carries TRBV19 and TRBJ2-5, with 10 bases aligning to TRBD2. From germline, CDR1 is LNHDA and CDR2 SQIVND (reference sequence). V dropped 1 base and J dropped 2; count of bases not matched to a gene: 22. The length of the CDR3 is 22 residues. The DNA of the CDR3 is TGTGCCAGTAGTATAGTGGCGGGGGGCACGACGAGGGGACTAGCGACTCAAGAGACCCAGTACTTC. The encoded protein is CASSIVAGGTTRGLATQETQYF.

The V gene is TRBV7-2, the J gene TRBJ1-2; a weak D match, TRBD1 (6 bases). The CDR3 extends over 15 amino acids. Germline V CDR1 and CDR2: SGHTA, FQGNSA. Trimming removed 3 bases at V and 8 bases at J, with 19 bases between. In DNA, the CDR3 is TGTGCCAGCAGCTTCCGCCTTTTAACAGGGATCGGCTACACCTTC. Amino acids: CASSFRLLTGIGYTF. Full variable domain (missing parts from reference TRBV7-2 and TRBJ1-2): GAGVSQSPSNKVTEKGKDVELRCDPISGHTALYWYRQSLGQGLEFLIYFQGNSAPDKSGLPSDRFSAERTGGSVSTLTIQRTQQEDSAVYLCASSFRLLTGIGYTFGSGTRLTVV.

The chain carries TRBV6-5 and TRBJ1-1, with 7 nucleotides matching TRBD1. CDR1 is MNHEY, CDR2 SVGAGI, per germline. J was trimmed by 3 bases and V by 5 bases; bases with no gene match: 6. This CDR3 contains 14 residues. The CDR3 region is CASSIGGADTEAFF. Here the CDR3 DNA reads TGTGCCAGCAGTATAGGGGGCGCCGACACTGAAGCTTTCTTT.

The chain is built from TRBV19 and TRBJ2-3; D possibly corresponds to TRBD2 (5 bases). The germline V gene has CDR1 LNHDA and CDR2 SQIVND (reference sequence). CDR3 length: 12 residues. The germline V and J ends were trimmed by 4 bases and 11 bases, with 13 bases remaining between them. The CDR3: CASSRTAERQYF. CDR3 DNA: TGTGCCAGTAGTAGGACTGCTGAAAGGCAGTATTTT.

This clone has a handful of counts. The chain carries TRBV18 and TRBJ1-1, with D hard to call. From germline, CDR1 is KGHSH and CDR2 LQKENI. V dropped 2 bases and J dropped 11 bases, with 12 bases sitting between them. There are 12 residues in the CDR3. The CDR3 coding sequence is TGTGCCAGCTCACCATTCTACGGGGAGGCTTTCTTT. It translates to CASSPFYGEAFF.

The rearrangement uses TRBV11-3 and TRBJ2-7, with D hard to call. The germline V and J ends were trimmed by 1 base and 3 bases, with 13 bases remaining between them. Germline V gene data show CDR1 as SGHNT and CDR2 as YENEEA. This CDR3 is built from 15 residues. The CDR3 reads CASSLVTVNNYEQYF. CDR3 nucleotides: TGTGCCAGCAGCTTAGTCACAGTAAATAACTACGAGCAGTACTTC.

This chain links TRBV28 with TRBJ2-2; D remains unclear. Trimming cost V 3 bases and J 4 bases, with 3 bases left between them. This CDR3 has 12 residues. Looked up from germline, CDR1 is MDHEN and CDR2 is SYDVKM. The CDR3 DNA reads TGTGCCAGCAGTTTGGCCACCGGGGAGCTGTTTTTT. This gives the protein CASSLATGELFF.

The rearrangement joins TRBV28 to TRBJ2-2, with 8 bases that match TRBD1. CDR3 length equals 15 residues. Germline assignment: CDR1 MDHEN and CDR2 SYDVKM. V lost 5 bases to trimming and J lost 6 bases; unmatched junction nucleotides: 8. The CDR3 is CASSSASQGAGELFF. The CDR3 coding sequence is TGTGCCAGCAGTAGCGCTTCACAGGGGGCCGGGGAGCTGTTTTTT.

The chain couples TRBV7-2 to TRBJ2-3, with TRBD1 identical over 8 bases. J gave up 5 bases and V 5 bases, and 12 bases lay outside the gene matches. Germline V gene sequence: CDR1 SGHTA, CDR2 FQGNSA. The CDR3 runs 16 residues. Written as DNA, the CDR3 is TGTGCCAGCAGCGCTTCAGGGGGCCCAGCGAAAGATACGCAGTATTTT. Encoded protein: CASSASGGPAKDTQYF.

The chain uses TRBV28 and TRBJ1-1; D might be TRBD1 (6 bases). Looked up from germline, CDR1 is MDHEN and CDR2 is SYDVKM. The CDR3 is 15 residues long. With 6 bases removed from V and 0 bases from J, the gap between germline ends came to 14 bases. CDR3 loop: CASRAQGRVNTEAFF. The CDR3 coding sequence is TGTGCCAGCAGGGCCCAGGGGAGGGTGAACACTGAAGCTTTCTTT.

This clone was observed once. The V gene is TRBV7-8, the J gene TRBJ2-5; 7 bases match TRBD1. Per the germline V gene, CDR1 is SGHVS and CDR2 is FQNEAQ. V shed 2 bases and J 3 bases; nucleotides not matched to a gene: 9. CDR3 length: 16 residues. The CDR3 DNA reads TGTGCCAGCAGCTTACTGTATTTCACAGGGGAAGAGACCCAGTACTTC. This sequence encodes CASSLLYFTGEETQYF.

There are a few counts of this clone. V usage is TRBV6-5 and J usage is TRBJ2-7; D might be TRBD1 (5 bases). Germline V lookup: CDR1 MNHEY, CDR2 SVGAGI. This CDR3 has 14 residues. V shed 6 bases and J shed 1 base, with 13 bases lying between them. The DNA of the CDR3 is TGTGCCAGCAGACCTGCAGGGCATTCCTACGAGCAGTACTTC. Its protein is CASRPAGHSYEQYF.

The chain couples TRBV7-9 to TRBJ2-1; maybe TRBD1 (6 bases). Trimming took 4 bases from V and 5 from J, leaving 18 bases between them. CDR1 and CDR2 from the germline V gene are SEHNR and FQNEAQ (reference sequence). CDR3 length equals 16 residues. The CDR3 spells CASSSSQGRLDNEQFF. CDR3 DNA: TGTGCCAGCAGCTCCTCGCAGGGGCGTTTGGACAATGAGCAGTTCTTC.

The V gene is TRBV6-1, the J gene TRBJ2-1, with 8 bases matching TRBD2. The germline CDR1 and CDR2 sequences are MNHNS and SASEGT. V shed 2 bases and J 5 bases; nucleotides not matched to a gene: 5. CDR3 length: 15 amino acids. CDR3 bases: TGTGCCAGCAGTGAAAACGGGGGGGCCCACAATGAGCAGTTCTTC. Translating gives CASSENGGAHNEQFF.